This passage covers 31 T cell receptor beta chains from one sample sequenced in a study of blood T cell repertoires in COVID-19. Assay used: immunoSEQ multiplex PCR; TCRdb lists only in-frame clones, some missing. The sample records some 200,000 clones, roughly 82% being singletons. The sequenced sample consisted of peripheral blood. The receptors were sampled from a woman between 40 and 55 years old who had recovered from COVID-19.

The rearrangement uses TRBV4-3 and TRBJ2-7; TRBD2 aligns across 8 bases. CDR3 length: 17 residues. Trimming took 0 bases from V and 2 from J; bases not matched to a gene: 9. Germline V gene sequence: CDR1 LGHNA, CDR2 YSLEER. CDR3 in amino acids: CASSQESSRGGTYEQYF. The CDR3 DNA reads as TGCGCCAGCAGCCAAGAGAGCTCTCGCGGGGGGACCTACGAGCAGTACTTC.

The chain combines TRBV12-3 or TRBV12-4 with TRBJ1-1; no reliable D call. Trimming pared 3 bases from V and 2 bases from J, leaving 7 bases between. This CDR3 is built from 13 residues. CDR3 region: CASSLMRNTEAFF. The CDR3 region has the DNA TGTGCCAGCAGTTTGATGAGAAACACTGAAGCTTTCTTT.

This clone showed up just a few times. The chain employs TRBV7-2 and TRBJ2-2; a possible D gene is TRBD2 (5 bases). This CDR3 has 13 residues. CDR1 SGHTA and CDR2 FQGNSA come from the germline V gene. Trimming removed 10 bases at V and 5 bases at J, with 14 bases between. CDR3 amino acids: CATQPRGTGELFF. In DNA, the CDR3 is TGTGCCACTCAACCCCGGGGTACCGGGGAGCTGTTTTTT.

The V gene is TRBV7-9, the J gene TRBJ2-3; 10 bases fit TRBD2. The V segment lost 3 bases and the J segment 5 bases; nucleotides outside the gene matches: 11. The CDR3 spans 17 residues. Germline V gene sequence: CDR1 SEHNR, CDR2 FQNEAQ (reference sequence). CDR3 loop: CASSLEGSGGVLDTQYF. The CDR3 DNA is TGTGCCAGCAGCTTGGAAGGCAGCGGGGGGGTTTTAGATACGCAGTATTTT.

This chain joins TRBV2 and TRBJ2-6, with D possibly matching TRBD2 (6 bases). CDR3 size: 17 residues. CDR1 is SNHLY, CDR2 FYNNEI, per germline. Trimming stripped 3 bases from V and 2 bases from J, with 14 bases between. The CDR3 sequence is CASSDEAGSPGANVLTF. CDR3 bases: TGTGCCAGCAGTGATGAAGCGGGTAGCCCTGGGGCCAACGTCCTGACTTTC.

This clone was observed a handful of times. V gene TRBV19 combines with J gene TRBJ1-3; TRBD1 aligns across 7 bases. The CDR3 is 15 amino acids. V lost 6 bases to trimming and J lost 4 bases; unmatched junction nucleotides: 9. From germline, CDR1 is LNHDA and CDR2 SQIVND (reference sequence). CDR3 nucleotides: TGTGCCAGTAGCGACAGGGCTCTTGCGGGAAACACCATATATTTT. This encodes CASSDRALAGNTIYF.

The chain recombines TRBV28 with TRBJ1-1, with 10 bases matching TRBD1. Trimming took 0 bases from V and 8 from J; bases not matched to a gene: 9. The V gene's germline CDR1 is MDHEN and CDR2 SYDVKM. This CDR3 is 16 amino acids long. In DNA, the CDR3 is TGTGCCAGCAGTTTATGGGGGGGGACAGGGGACATCGAAGCTTTCTTT. This gives the protein CASSLWGGTGDIEAFF.

The V and J genes are TRBV5-1 and TRBJ1-1; 8 nucleotides line up with TRBD1. CDR1 and CDR2 from the germline V gene are SGHRS and YFSETQ. CDR3 length equals 13 residues. V shed 3 bases, J shed 5 bases, and the junction held 3 bases outside the gene matches. The chain's CDR3 is CASSSQGGTEAFF. The CDR3 DNA sequence: TGCGCCAGCAGCTCACAGGGGGGGACTGAAGCTTTCTTT.

CDR3 sequence: CASRGTGGQRGYTF. CDR3 coding DNA: TGTGCCAGCAGGGGGACAGGGGGCCAGAGAGGCTACACCTTC. The chain carries TRBV27 and TRBJ1-2; TRBD1 matches at 12 bases. The germline CDR1 and CDR2 sequences are MNHEY and SMNVEV (reference sequence). Germline trimming cut 6 bases from V and 8 bases from J; bases unmatched to any gene: 7. The CDR3 length is 14 residues.

On this clone: A read error is possible here, since a much larger clone lies one base away. The V call is TRBV27, the J call TRBJ1-1, with TRBD1 as a possible D gene (6 bases). V was pared by 5 bases and J by 5 bases, with 15 bases between. This CDR3 contains 14 residues. CDR1 MNHEY and CDR2 SMNVEV come from the germline V gene (reference sequence). The CDR3 DNA follows: TGTGCCAGCAGTCCGGGGGCGGGGGGGACTGAAGCTTTCTTT. Encoded protein: CASSPGAGGTEAFF.

The table lists this clone with a count of one. V usage is TRBV2 and J usage is TRBJ2-5, with D hard to call. The CDR3 has 12 amino acids. Trimming removed 7 bases from V and 5 bases from J, with 11 bases in between. CDR1 is SNHLY and CDR2 is FYNNEI in the germline V gene. The CDR3 region is CASISTLETQYF. The CDR3 DNA reads as TGTGCCAGCATTTCTACCTTGGAGACCCAGTACTTC.

This chain connects TRBV6-2 or TRBV6-3 to TRBJ1-5; 7 bases agree with TRBD1. V trimming: 6 bases; J trimming: 4 bases; junction bases outside the gene matches: 6. This CDR3 contains 14 residues. CDR1 and CDR2 from the germline V gene are MNHEY and SVGEGT. CDR3 nucleotide sequence: TGTGCCAGCAGCAACAGGGGTGGGAATCAGCCCCAGCATTTT. Translating it yields CASSNRGGNQPQHF.

This chain joins TRBV6-5 and TRBJ2-2; D is unresolved. This CDR3 comprises 13 residues. Germline V gives CDR1 MNHEY, CDR2 SVGAGI. V shed 2 bases and J shed 3 bases, with 4 bases lying between them. Here the CDR3 DNA reads TGTGCCAGCAGTTACACTTACACCGGGGAGCTGTTTTTT. As protein: CASSYTYTGELFF.

The chain employs TRBV15 and TRBJ2-1, with TRBD2 identical over 10 bases. CDR1 and CDR2 (germline): LNHNV, YYDKDF (reference sequence). The CDR3 consists of 18 residues. Trimming cost V 5 bases and J 8 bases; bases outside gene matches: 18. CDR3: CATSLPGESGGANDEQFF. CDR3 nucleotides: TGTGCCACCAGCCTGCCCGGCGAGAGCGGGGGGGCCAATGATGAGCAGTTCTTC.

The CDR3 DNA reads as TGCGCCAGCAGCCGCGGGGACCGCCAAGAGACCCAGTACTTC. Protein: CASSRGDRQETQYF. This rearrangement joins TRBV5-1 to TRBJ2-5, with D possibly being TRBD2 (6 bases). In germline, CDR1 is SGHRS, CDR2 YFSETQ. The CDR3 runs 14 residues. Trimming shortened V by 4 bases and J by 1 base, and 11 bases separated the two germline ends.

The chain has TRBV11-3 and TRBJ2-7; the D gene is possibly TRBD1 (5 bases). CDR1 SGHNT and CDR2 YENEEA come from the germline V gene. The CDR3 consists of 15 residues. With 2 bases removed from V and 4 bases from J, the gap between germline ends came to 15 bases. CDR3 nucleotide sequence: TGTGCCAGCAGCTTATCATGGGGCGGAGAATACGAGCAGTACTTC. Translating it yields CASSLSWGGEYEQYF.

This chain uses TRBV29-1 with TRBJ2-7; TRBD2 matches 9 bases. V shed 3 bases, J shed 5 bases, and the junction held 5 bases outside the gene matches. Germline-derived CDR1 and CDR2 are SQVTM and ANQGSEA. The CDR3 has 13 amino acids. CDR3 protein: CSVETLAGDEQYF. Here the CDR3 DNA reads TGCAGCGTTGAGACCTTAGCGGGGGACGAGCAGTACTTC.

The V and J genes are TRBV7-8 and TRBJ1-3, with D possibly being TRBD1 (5 bases). This CDR3 spans 16 amino acids. The V gene lost 1 base and the J gene lost 2 bases, with 12 bases spanning the gap. Germline assignment: CDR1 SGHVS and CDR2 FQNEAQ. The CDR3 region is CASSLDRGAPGNTIYF. The CDR3 DNA is TGTGCCAGCAGCTTAGACCGTGGGGCACCTGGAAACACCATATATTTT.

This clone was seen just once. The chain recombines TRBV5-1 with TRBJ2-3; 11 bases match TRBD2. Germline V gives CDR1 SGHRS, CDR2 YFSETQ. The V gene end was trimmed by 4 bases and the J gene end by 4 bases; junction bases not matched to a gene: 8. The CDR3 runs to 16 residues. This CDR3 reads CASSNLAGGVADTQYF. Here the CDR3 DNA reads TGCGCCAGCAGCAACCTAGCGGGGGGCGTGGCAGATACGCAGTATTTT.

The chain has TRBV4-2 and TRBJ2-2; possible D gene TRBD2, 5 bases. With 0 bases removed from V and 7 bases from J, the gap between germline ends came to 12 bases. The CDR3 runs to 15 residues. Germline CDR1 LGHNA, CDR2 YNFKEQ. CDR3 DNA: TGTGCCAGCAGCCAAGATCTTCGTCGGGGCGGGGAGCTGTTTTTT. Translated, it gives CASSQDLRRGGELFF.

This chain connects TRBV5-6 to TRBJ2-5, with unresolved D. The V gene's germline CDR1 is SGHDT and CDR2 YYEEEE. Between the trimmed V and J ends, which lost 1 base and 4 bases, there was a span of 8 bases. This CDR3 spans 13 amino acids. The CDR3 reads CASSLWSGETQYF. The CDR3 DNA reads TGTGCCAGCAGCTTGTGGTCCGGAGAGACCCAGTACTTC.

This sequence joins TRBV3-1 (or the pseudogene TRBV3-2) and TRBJ2-5; 9 bases are shared with TRBD2. There are 17 residues in the CDR3. With V trimmed by 1 base and J by 3 bases, 9 bases remained unmatched. The germline gives CDR1 LGHDT, CDR2 YNNKEL (reference sequence). The CDR3 loop is CASSQATTSGAEETQYF. The CDR3 DNA reads TGTGCCAGCAGCCAAGCAACGACTAGCGGAGCAGAAGAGACCCAGTACTTC.

This chain joins TRBV30 and TRBJ1-5, with D tentatively TRBD1 (6 bases). This CDR3 spans 14 amino acids. CDR1 is GTSNPN and CDR2 is SVGIG in the germline V gene (reference sequence). Deletions cut 4 bases from V and 0 bases from J, with 10 bases between. The CDR3 sequence is CAWTAGVSNQPQHF. Written as DNA, the CDR3 is TGTGCCTGGACAGCAGGGGTTAGCAATCAGCCCCAGCATTTT.

The chain uses TRBV29-1 and TRBJ2-3; 8 nucleotides match TRBD1. CDR3 length equals 16 residues. From germline, CDR1 is SQVTM and CDR2 ANQGSEA. V dropped 5 bases and J dropped 2; count of bases not matched to a gene: 12. The CDR3 here is CSVLFSGTGHTDTQYF. The CDR3 DNA reads TGCAGCGTTTTGTTTAGTGGGACAGGACACACAGATACGCAGTATTTT.

Notes on this clone: Other DNA sequences in the same sample also yield this CDR3. CDR3: CASSLTGYEQYF. As DNA, the CDR3 is TGTGCCAGCAGCTTGACAGGGTACGAGCAGTACTTC. The J gene is TRBJ2-7, the V gene TRBV7-9, with 7 bases lining up with TRBD1. The CDR3 runs 12 residues. V shed 3 bases, J shed 4 bases, and the junction held 0 bases outside the gene matches. Germline CDR1 and CDR2: SEHNR and FQNEAQ (reference sequence).

The chain employs TRBV28 and TRBJ1-3; D uncertain. Trimming removed 5 bases from V and 0 bases from J, with 11 bases in between. There are 15 residues in the CDR3. Germline CDR1 MDHEN, CDR2 SYDVKM. The CDR3 here is CASSQDRGSGNTIYF. CDR3 in DNA: TGTGCCAGCAGTCAAGATCGGGGCTCTGGAAACACCATATATTTT.

The V call is TRBV29-1, the J call TRBJ2-5, with D tentatively TRBD1 (5 bases). The germline V gene encodes CDR1 SQVTM and CDR2 ANQGSEA. The CDR3 sequence is 12 residues long. The V end was cut by 2 bases, the J end by 7 bases, with 11 bases between. CDR3 amino acids: CSVESEGATQYF. In DNA form, the CDR3 reads TGCAGCGTTGAATCAGAAGGGGCGACCCAGTACTTC.

V gene TRBV5-1 combines with J gene TRBJ2-5, with 10 bases matching TRBD2. Looked up from germline, CDR1 is SGHRS and CDR2 is YFSETQ. This CDR3 contains 16 residues. The trim removed 0 bases at V and 2 bases at J, leaving 4 bases unmatched. This CDR3 is CASSLALAGGQETQYF. In DNA form, the CDR3 reads TGCGCCAGCAGCTTGGCATTAGCGGGGGGTCAAGAGACCCAGTACTTC.

The rearrangement links TRBV15 to TRBJ1-2; no firm D call. The CDR3 is 12 residues long. The V and J ends lost 3 bases and 4 bases respectively, with 6 bases between them. Germline-derived CDR1 and CDR2 are LNHNV and YYDKDF (reference sequence). The CDR3: CATSREFYGYTF. The CDR3 DNA is TGTGCCACCAGCAGGGAGTTCTATGGCTACACCTTC.

A single count supports this clone. The CDR3 is CASNRRQNTEAFF. CDR3 DNA sequence: TGTGCCAGCAACCGTCGACAGAACACTGAAGCTTTCTTT. The chain is built from TRBV28 and TRBJ1-1, with D unresolved. V lost 7 bases and J lost 1, with 10 bases in between. This CDR3 is built from 13 residues. The V gene's germline CDR1 is MDHEN and CDR2 SYDVKM.

The table lists this clone with a few counts. The rearrangement links TRBV19 to TRBJ1-5, with unresolved D. Trimming left V 3 bases short and J 0 bases short, with 6 bases between. This CDR3 is built from 14 residues. Germline lookup yields CDR1 LNHDA and CDR2 SQIVND (reference sequence). CDR3 amino acids: CASSISYSNQPQHF. The CDR3 nucleotides are TGTGCCAGTAGTATCAGTTATAGCAATCAGCCCCAGCATTTT.